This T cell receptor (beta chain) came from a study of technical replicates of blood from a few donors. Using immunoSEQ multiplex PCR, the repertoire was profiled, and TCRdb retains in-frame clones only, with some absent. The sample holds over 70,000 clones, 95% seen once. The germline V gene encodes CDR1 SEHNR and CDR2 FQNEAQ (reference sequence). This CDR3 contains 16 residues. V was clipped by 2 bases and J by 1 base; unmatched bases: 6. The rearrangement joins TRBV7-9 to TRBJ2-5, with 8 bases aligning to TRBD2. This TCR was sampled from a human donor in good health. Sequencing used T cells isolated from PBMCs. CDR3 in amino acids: CASSLLPGRGQETQYF. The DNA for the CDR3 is TGTGCCAGCAGCTTACTCCCCGGGAGGGGCCAAGAGACCCAGTACTTC.